A single sample gave rise to the 10 T cell receptor beta chains below, sequenced in a study of control samples from healthy donors and cancer patients. The repertoire was sequenced with immunoSEQ multiplex PCR; TCRdb's copy has only in-frame clones and lacks some. The data contain 110,000 to 150,000 clones, roughly 89% of them seen just once; the ten biggest clones take up over 6%. The specimen was blood. The receptors stem from a man aged 18 to 29 in good health.

The chain uses TRBV20-1 and TRBJ2-1; D is uncertain. Germline V gene data show CDR1 as DFQATT and CDR2 as SNEGSKA (reference sequence). The CDR3 has 11 residues. V shed 6 bases and J shed 4 bases, with 7 bases lying between them. CDR3 sequence: CSAKEYNEQFF. As DNA, the CDR3 is TGCAGTGCCAAAGAGTACAATGAGCAGTTCTTC.

The V and J genes are TRBV19 and TRBJ1-1; TRBD1 is a possible D gene (6 bases). Trimming pared 4 bases from V and 0 bases from J, leaving 15 bases between. The CDR3 sequence is 16 residues long. Germline-derived CDR1 and CDR2 are LNHDA and SQIVND (reference sequence). The CDR3 protein is CASSTQGSPMNTEAFF. In nucleotides, the CDR3 is TGTGCCAGTAGTACACAGGGTTCCCCCATGAACACTGAAGCTTTCTTT.

V usage is TRBV3-1 (or the pseudogene TRBV3-2) and J usage is TRBJ1-6; D ambiguous. CDR3 size: 14 residues. In germline, CDR1 is LGHDT, CDR2 YNNKEL (reference sequence). Trimming removed 0 bases at V and 15 bases at J, with 15 bases between. The CDR3 region is CASSQDGRRPDLHF. CDR3 nucleotides: TGTGCCAGCAGCCAAGATGGGCGCCGTCCAGACCTCCACTTT.

The V call is TRBV12-3 or TRBV12-4, the J call TRBJ2-3; D not resolved. Trimming took 8 bases from V and 8 from J, leaving 11 bases between them. CDR3 length: 11 residues. CDR3 bases: TGTGCCAGCGGTCCGACGGGTACGCAGTATTTT. Translating gives CASGPTGTQYF.

The chain employs TRBV19 and TRBJ2-4; TRBD1 might be the D (5 bases). The CDR3 totals 14 residues. Germline CDR1 and CDR2: LNHDA and SQIVND (reference sequence). Trimming cost V 8 bases and J 5 bases, with 16 bases left between them. This CDR3 is CASQPSGIQNIQYF. CDR3 coding DNA: TGTGCCAGTCAGCCTTCAGGGATCCAAAACATTCAGTACTTC. The full variable domain, its missing parts supplied by reference TRBV19 and TRBJ2-4, is DGGITQSPKYLFRKEGQNVTLSCEQNLNHDAMYWYRQDPGQGLRLIYYSQIVNDFQKGDIAEGYSVSREKKESFPLTVTSAQKNPTAFYLCASQPSGIQNIQYFGAGTRLSVL.

This chain uses TRBV6-2 or TRBV6-3 with TRBJ2-1; 7 positions agree with TRBD2. CDR3 size: 15 residues. Germline V gene lookup returns CDR1 MNHEY and CDR2 SVGEGT. J was trimmed by 2 bases and V by 3 bases; bases with no gene match: 4. The CDR3 DNA follows: TGTGCCAGCAGTTATGTCAGCGGGGCCTACAATGAGCAGTTCTTC. It specifies CASSYVSGAYNEQFF.

V gene TRBV6-6 combines with J gene TRBJ1-1; D gene ambiguous. The CDR3 runs to 14 residues. From germline, CDR1 is MNHNY and CDR2 SVGAGI (reference sequence). V was shortened by 6 bases and J by 3 bases, with 14 bases between the two germline ends. CDR3 in DNA: TGTGCCAGCAGACAAGTCCGGAGGGACACTGAAGCTTTCTTT. This translates into CASRQVRRDTEAFF.

The rearrangement uses TRBV4-1 and TRBJ2-7; either TRBD1 or TRBD2 may fit D (5 bases each). Germline V gene lookup returns CDR1 MGHRA and CDR2 YSYEKL. V was pared by 3 bases and J by 0 bases, with 12 bases between. This CDR3 region has 15 residues. The CDR3 DNA reads TGCGCCAGCAGCCATGACCTGAGGGGCTCCTACGAGCAGTACTTC. Protein product: CASSHDLRGSYEQYF.

The chain combines TRBV10-3 with TRBJ1-5; unclear D gene. Trimming took 3 bases from V and 1 from J, leaving 10 bases between them. The length of the CDR3 is 15 residues. Germline values: CDR1 ENHRY, CDR2 SYGVKD. CDR3: CAISDLGLSNQPQHF. The CDR3, as DNA: TGTGCCATCAGTGATCTGGGTTTGAGCAATCAGCCCCAGCATTTT.

This chain uses TRBV7-2 with TRBJ2-5; 8 nucleotides match TRBD2. With 3 bases clipped from V and 5 bases from J, the junction kept 2 bases outside the gene matches. The germline CDR1 and CDR2 sequences are SGHTA and FQGNSA. The CDR3 covers 13 residues. The CDR3 bases are TGTGCCAGCAGCTTTACGGGAGGGGAGACCCAGTACTTC. It translates to CASSFTGGETQYF. Full variable domain (remainder filled in from reference TRBV7-2 and TRBJ2-5): GAGVSQSPSNKVTEKGKDVELRCDPISGHTALYWYRQSLGQGLEFLIYFQGNSAPDKSGLPSDRFSAERTGGSVSTLTIQRTQQEDSAVYLCASSFTGGETQYFGPGTRLLVL.